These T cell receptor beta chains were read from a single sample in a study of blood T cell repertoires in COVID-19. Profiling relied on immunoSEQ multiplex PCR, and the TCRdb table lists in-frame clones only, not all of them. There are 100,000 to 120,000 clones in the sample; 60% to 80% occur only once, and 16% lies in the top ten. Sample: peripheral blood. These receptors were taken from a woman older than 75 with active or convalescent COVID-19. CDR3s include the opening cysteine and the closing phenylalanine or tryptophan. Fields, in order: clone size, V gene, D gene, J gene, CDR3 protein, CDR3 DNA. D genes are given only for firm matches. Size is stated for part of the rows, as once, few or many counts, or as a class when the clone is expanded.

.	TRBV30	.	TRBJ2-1	CAWSNADEQFF	TGTGCCTGGAGTAACGCGGATGAGCAGTTCTTC
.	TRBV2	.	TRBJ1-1	CASIPEAEAFF	TGTGCCAGCATCCCGGAGGCAGAAGCTTTCTTT
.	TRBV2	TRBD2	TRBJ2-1	CASKEYSGSNEQFF	TGTGCCAGCAAGGAATATAGCGGGAGTAATGAGCAGTTCTTC
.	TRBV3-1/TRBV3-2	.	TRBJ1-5	CASSHLSNQPQHF	TGTGCCAGCAGCCACCTAAGCAATCAGCCCCAGCATTTT
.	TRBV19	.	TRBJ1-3	CASSRRSSGNTIYF	TGTGCCAGTAGTAGAAGGAGCTCTGGAAACACCATATATTTT
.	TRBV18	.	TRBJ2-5	CASSPPRETQYF	TGTGCCAGCTCACCACCGCGAGAGACCCAGTACTTC
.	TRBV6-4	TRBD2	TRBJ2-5	CASSDSPQWWREGGETQYF	TGTGCCAGCAGTGACTCCCCCCAGTGGTGGCGGGAGGGAGGAGAGACCCAGTACTTC
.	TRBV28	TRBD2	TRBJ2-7	CASSLLGLAGGEDEQYF	TGTGCCAGCAGTTTGTTGGGACTAGCGGGAGGTGAGGATGAGCAGTACTTC
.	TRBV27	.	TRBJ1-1	CASTPLGRMNTEAFF	TGTGCCAGCACTCCTCTTGGGCGTATGAACACTGAAGCTTTCTTT
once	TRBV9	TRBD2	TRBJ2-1	CASSVAPLREGPGHEQFF	TGTGCCAGCAGCGTAGCCCCTCTCCGGGAGGGCCCGGGACATGAGCAGTTCTTC
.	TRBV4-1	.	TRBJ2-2	CASSQGLTGELFF	TGCGCCAGCAGCCAAGGACTGACCGGGGAGCTGTTTTTT
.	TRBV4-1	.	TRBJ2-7	CASSRVQGVSGTPYEQYF	TGCGCCAGCAGCCGGGTTCAAGGCGTCTCCGGGACACCCTACGAGCAGTACTTC
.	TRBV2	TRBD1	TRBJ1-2	CASRGDSINYGYTF	TGTGCCAGCAGGGGGGACAGTATTAACTATGGCTACACCTTC
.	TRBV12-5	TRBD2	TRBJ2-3	CASALAGVGDTQYF	TGTGCTAGTGCCTTAGCGGGAGTAGGAGATACGCAGTATTTT
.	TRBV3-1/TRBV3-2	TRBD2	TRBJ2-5	CASSHSRASGRYETQYF	TGTGCCAGCAGCCACTCAAGGGCTAGCGGGAGGTATGAGACCCAGTACTTC
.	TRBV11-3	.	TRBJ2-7	CASSQGHAVLDEQYF	TGTGCCAGCAGCCAGGGACACGCAGTTTTGGACGAGCAGTACTTC
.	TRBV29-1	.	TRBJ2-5	CSVDGGSHETQYF	TGCAGCGTTGACGGCGGTTCCCACGAGACCCAGTACTTC
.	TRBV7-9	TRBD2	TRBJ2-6	CASSFRLAARSGANVLTF	TGTGCCAGCAGCTTTAGGCTAGCGGCTCGCTCTGGGGCCAACGTCCTGACTTTC
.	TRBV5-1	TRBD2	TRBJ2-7	CASSLLAGGLSSYEQYF	TGCGCCAGCAGCTTACTAGCGGGAGGTTTGAGCTCCTACGAGCAGTACTTC
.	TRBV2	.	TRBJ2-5	CASIRETAETQYF	TGTGCCAGCATCAGGGAAACGGCTGAGACCCAGTACTTC
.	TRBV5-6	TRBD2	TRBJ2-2	CASSLGLAGGDTGELFF	TGTGCCAGCAGCCTGGGACTAGCGGGAGGGGACACCGGGGAGCTGTTTTTT
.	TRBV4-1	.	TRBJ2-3	CASSRFGAMGTDTQYF	TGCGCCAGCAGCCGTTTTGGGGCGATGGGCACAGATACGCAGTATTTT
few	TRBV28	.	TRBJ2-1	CASSVSLGGAYNEQFF	TGTGCCAGCAGTGTCTCCTTAGGCGGGGCTTACAATGAGCAGTTCTTC
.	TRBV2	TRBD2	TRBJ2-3	CASSPGTSGDTQYF	TGTGCCAGCAGCCCGGGGACTAGCGGAGATACGCAGTATTTT
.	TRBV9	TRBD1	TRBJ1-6	CASTRGQGDSPLHF	TGTGCCAGCACAAGGGGACAGGGAGATTCACCCCTCCACTTT
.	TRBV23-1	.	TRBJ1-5	CASRSTVNQPQHF	TGCGCCAGTCGAAGCACGGTGAATCAGCCCCAGCATTTT
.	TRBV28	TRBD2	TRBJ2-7	CASRRLAGGAYEQYF	TGTGCCAGCAGGAGACTAGCGGGAGGGGCCTACGAGCAGTACTTC
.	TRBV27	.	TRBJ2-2	CASSWGGQVSGELFF	TGTGCCAGCAGTTGGGGGGGACAGGTCTCCGGGGAGCTGTTTTTT
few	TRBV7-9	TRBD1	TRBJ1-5	CASSSTGFSNQPQHF	TGTGCCAGCAGCTCGACAGGGTTTAGCAATCAGCCCCAGCATTTT
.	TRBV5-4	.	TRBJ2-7	CASSQGSTATYEQYF	TGTGCCAGCAGCCAAGGATCGACAGCAACTTACGAGCAGTACTTC
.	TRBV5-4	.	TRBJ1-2	CASSLIGGYGYTF	TGTGCCAGCAGCTTGATAGGGGGCTATGGCTACACCTTC
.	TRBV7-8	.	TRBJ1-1	CASTIRSTLNTEAFF	TGTGCCAGCACCATAAGATCAACTCTGAACACTGAAGCTTTCTTT
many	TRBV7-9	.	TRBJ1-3	CASSSSRAGGNTIYF	TGTGCCAGCAGCTCCTCGAGGGCGGGAGGAAACACCATATATTTT
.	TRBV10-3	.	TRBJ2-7	CAISEGVTKYEQYF	TGTGCCATCAGTGAAGGGGTCACAAAATACGAGCAGTACTTC
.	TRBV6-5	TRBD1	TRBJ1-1	CASSSPGQGRSEAFF	TGTGCCAGCAGTTCCCCAGGACAGGGTAGATCTGAAGCTTTCTTT
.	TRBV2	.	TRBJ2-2	CASSDPGETGELFF	TGTGCCAGCAGTGACCCAGGGGAGACCGGGGAGCTGTTTTTT
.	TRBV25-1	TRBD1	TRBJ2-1	CASSESPGTGVYNEQFF	TGTGCCAGCAGTGAATCCCCCGGGACAGGGGTCTACAATGAGCAGTTCTTC
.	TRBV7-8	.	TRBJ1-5	CASSTNGQTNNQPQHF	TGTGCCAGCAGCACAAACGGACAGACTAATAATCAGCCCCAGCATTTT
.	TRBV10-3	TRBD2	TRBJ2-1	CAISDRREGNNEQFF	TGTGCCATCAGTGATAGGCGGGAGGGAAACAATGAGCAGTTCTTC
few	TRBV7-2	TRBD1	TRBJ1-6	CASSFKWPGQGLNSPLHF	TGTGCCAGCAGCTTTAAATGGCCGGGACAGGGGTTGAATTCACCCCTCCACTTT
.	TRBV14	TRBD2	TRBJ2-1	CASSQLGGGFYNEQFF	TGTGCCAGCAGCCAGCTCGGCGGGGGGTTTTACAATGAGCAGTTCTTC
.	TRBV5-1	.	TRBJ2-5	CASSLGGPETQYF	TGCGCCAGCAGCTTGGGGGGGCCGGAGACCCAGTACTTC
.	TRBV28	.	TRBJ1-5	CASRYPGNQPQHF	TGTGCCAGCAGATATCCAGGCAATCAGCCCCAGCATTTT
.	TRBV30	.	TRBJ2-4	CAWSVQLAKNIQYF	TGTGCCTGGAGTGTGCAACTAGCCAAAAACATTCAGTACTTC
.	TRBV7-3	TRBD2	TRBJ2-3	CASSPRGGMIQSTDTQYF	TGTGCCAGCAGCCCTCGGGGAGGGATGATACAGAGCACAGATACGCAGTATTTT
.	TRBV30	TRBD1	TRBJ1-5	CAWSVVGQWNQPQHF	TGTGCCTGGAGTGTGGTGGGACAGTGGAATCAGCCCCAGCATTTT
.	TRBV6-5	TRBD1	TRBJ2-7	CASRRAGGAYEQYF	TGTGCCAGCAGGAGGGCAGGGGGCGCCTACGAGCAGTACTTC
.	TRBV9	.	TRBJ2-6	CASSVGGTVVSGANVLTF	TGTGCCAGCAGCGTAGGGGGGACTGTAGTATCTGGGGCCAACGTCCTGACTTTC
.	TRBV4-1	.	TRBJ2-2	CASSLGLLNTGELFF	TGCGCCAGCAGCTTGGGACTCCTAAACACCGGGGAGCTGTTTTTT
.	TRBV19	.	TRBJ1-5	CASSIGYYSNQPQHF	TGTGCCAGTAGTATAGGGTACTATAGCAATCAGCCCCAGCATTTT
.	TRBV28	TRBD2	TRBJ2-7	CASSYETSPPYEQYF	TGTGCCAGCAGTTACGAGACTAGCCCCCCCTACGAGCAGTACTTC
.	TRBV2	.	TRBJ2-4	CASSRQSIAKNIQYF	TGTGCCAGCAGTAGACAGTCTATAGCCAAAAACATTCAGTACTTC
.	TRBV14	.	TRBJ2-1	CASSSLANNYNEQFF	TGTGCCAGCAGCTCTCTAGCTAACAATTACAATGAGCAGTTCTTC
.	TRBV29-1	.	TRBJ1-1	CSVGRTNTEAFF	TGCAGCGTTGGGAGGACTAACACTGAAGCTTTCTTT
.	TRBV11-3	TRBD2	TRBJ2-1	CASSLDSGGVYNEQFF	TGTGCCAGCAGCTTAGATTCGGGAGGGGTATACAATGAGCAGTTCTTC
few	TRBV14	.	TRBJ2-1	CASSHQGSSYNEQFF	TGTGCCAGCAGCCATCAGGGGAGCTCCTACAATGAGCAGTTCTTC
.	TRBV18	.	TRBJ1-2	CASSPQGVQGYTF	TGTGCCAGCTCACCACAGGGGGTGCAGGGCTACACCTTC
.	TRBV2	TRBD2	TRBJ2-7	CASSSGLARSYEQYF	TGTGCCAGCAGTTCCGGACTAGCCAGATCCTACGAGCAGTACTTC
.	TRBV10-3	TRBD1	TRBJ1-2	CAAAQDRGLSSGYTF	TGTGCCGCCGCTCAGGACAGGGGGCTCTCGAGTGGCTACACCTTC